This TCR beta chain emerged from a study of blood T cell repertoires in COVID-19 (dated by TCRdb to 2020 to 2021). Some background on the complete study: Samples from collaborators originated in the United States, Italy and Spain and spanned both the acute and convalescent phases of COVID-19. The material from the prospective study consisted of cDNA or gDNA derived from T cells, B-cell-depleted T cells, or PBMCs. Deeply sampled blood TCRbeta repertoires from subjects exposed to, actively infected with, or recovered from COVID-19 were included in the dataset. The repertoires were released in a freely available public database meant as a resource for research on the immune response to SARS-CoV-2. Samples came from the ongoing ImmuneRACE study (first 160 participants) plus 1,254 subjects from 6 global collaborators. Nearly every sample came with metadata listing a de-identified subject ID, COVID-19 status, age in years and sex. Where available, HLA class I and class II types were obtained from metadata supplied by the sample provider rather than from assay-based typing.

Overall results and qualifications from the work: The amount of clinical and demographic metadata varied by source and participant and was provided uncurated.

Participants in the prospective study were aged about 18 to 95 years, lived in some 24 United States geographic areas, and enrolled through a virtual design. Cohort assignment in the prospective study relied on participant-reported clinical history from a screening survey and a study questionnaire. Each participant in the prospective study had whole blood, serum and a nasopharyngeal or oropharyngeal swab collected by mobile phlebotomists. Prospective study participants could optionally give additional blood draws and questionnaires over an approximately two-month period. Prospective study blood samples were shipped either frozen or at room temperature before DNA extraction. The V end gives up 5 bases and the J end 2 bases, leaving 9 bases in the junction not matched to a gene. Taken from the germline V gene (reference sequence), the CDR1 and CDR2 loops are SEHNR and FQNEAQ. The cysteine opens and the phenylalanine closes a CDR3 of 16 amino acids. Of all the DNA, just the CDR3 is kept, 48 bases in frame from base 1.

TCRbeta CDR3 regions were amplified from genomic DNA by means of the immunoSEQ Assay, a bias-controlled multiplex PCR. Concerning the study's data processing: The number of nucleated cells in each sample was estimated from the amplification of reference gene primers within the assay. To quantify the absolute abundance of each unique TCRbeta CDR3 rearrangement, sequence reads were collapsed and filtered. For each sample, productive Simpson clonality was calculated as the square root of Simpson's diversity index across productive rearrangements. TCRdb obtained this table from immuneACCESS and retained in-frame rearrangements with V and J assigned. These tables miss some clones; where compared with another copy, unresolved V genes account for less than half of the shortfall, and the remainder is unexplained. That table is the source of V, J and clone size, and D and trimming were worked out from the DNA. The sample records some 150,000 clones, over 70% of which are singletons. Approximately 4% of the sample lies in the top ten.

About this clone itself: Its specific antigen is unknown. Base quality data are lacking; no much larger clone is found one base away.

The TCR comes from a woman in her fifties or sixties in a cohort exposed to, infected with or recovered from COVID-19 (not recorded which). Here the chain combines TRBV7-9 and TRBJ2-3; 8 junctional bases match TRBD2. Sequences were obtained from PBMCs or T cells enriched from blood (not recorded which). The CDR3 here reads CASSPKQAGDTDTQYF. The bases read TGTGCCAGCAGCCCAAAACAAGCGGGGGACACAGATACGCAGTATTTT.